The clone carrying this T cell receptor (beta chain) showed up just once. The antigen is unknown. Germline V gene data show CDR1 as LGHNT and CDR2 as FRNRAP. The CDR3 is made up of 13 amino acids. Trimming took off 6 bases at V and 4 bases at J, with 12 bases between the two ends. This sample was taken from a study of T cell responses to AZD1222 COVID-19 vaccine. Whole-study results and caveats: Repertoires were obtained only post-peak T cell response. Baseline seropositivity characterized only six or seven AZD1222 recipients. White British ancestry dominated among donors, who included more females, and clonal diversity was possibly underestimated.

The protocol was immunoSEQ multiplex PCR, while the TCRdb copy is restricted to in-frame clones and leaves out a portion. The sample includes 200,000 or so clones, 80% to 90% of them seen just once. The chain has TRBV12-5 and TRBJ1-2; D not certain. This material consisted of peripheral blood, taken on day 0 of AZD1222 vaccination. The source is an adult in good health. In DNA, the CDR3 is TGTGCTAGTGGATATTCGTCGGGCTATGGCTACACCTTC. This encodes CASGYSSGYGYTF. Based on the CDR3 plus reference TRBV12-5 and TRBJ1-2, the full variable domain is DARVTQTPRHKVTEMGQEVTMRCQPILGHNTVFWYRQTMMQGLELLAYFRNRAPLDDSGMPKDRFSAEMPDATLATLKIQPSEPRDSAVYFCASGYSSGYGYTFGSGTRLTVV.